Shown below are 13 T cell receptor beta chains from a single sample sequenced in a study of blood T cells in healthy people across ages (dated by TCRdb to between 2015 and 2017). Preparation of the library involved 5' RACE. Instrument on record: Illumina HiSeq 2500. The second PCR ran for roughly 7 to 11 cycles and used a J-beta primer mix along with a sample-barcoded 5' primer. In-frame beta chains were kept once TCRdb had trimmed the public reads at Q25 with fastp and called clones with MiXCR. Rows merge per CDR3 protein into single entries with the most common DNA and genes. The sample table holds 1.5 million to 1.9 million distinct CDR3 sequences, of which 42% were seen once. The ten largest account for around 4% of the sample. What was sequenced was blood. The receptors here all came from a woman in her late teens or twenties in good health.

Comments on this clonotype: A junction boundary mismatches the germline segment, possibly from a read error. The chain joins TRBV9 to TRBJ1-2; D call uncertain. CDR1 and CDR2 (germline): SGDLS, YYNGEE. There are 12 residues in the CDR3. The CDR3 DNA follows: TGTGCCAGCAGCGGAGTGAGGGAGGGCTACATCTTC. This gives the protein CASSGVREGYIF.

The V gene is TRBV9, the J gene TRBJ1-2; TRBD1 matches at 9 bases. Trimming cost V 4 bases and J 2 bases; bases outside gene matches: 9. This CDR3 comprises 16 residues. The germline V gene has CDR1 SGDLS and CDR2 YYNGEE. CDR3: CASSPSGTGINYGYTF. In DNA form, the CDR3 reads TGTGCCAGCAGCCCCTCAGGGACAGGGATAAACTATGGCTACACCTTC.

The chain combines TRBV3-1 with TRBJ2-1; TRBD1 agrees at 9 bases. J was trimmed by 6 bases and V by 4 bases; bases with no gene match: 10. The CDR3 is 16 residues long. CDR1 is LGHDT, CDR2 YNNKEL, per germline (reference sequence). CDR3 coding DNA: TGTGCCAGCAGCCGTTCGGGACAGGGTGTCGGCAATGAGCAGTTCTTC. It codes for CASSRSGQGVGNEQFF.

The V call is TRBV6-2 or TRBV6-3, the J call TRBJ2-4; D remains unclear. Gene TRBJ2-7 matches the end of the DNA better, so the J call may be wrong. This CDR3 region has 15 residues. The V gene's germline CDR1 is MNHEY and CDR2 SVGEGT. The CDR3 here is CASSSAVRPTYEQYF. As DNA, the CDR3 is TGTGCCAGCAGTTCCGCCGTGAGGCCCACCTACGAGCAGTACTTC.

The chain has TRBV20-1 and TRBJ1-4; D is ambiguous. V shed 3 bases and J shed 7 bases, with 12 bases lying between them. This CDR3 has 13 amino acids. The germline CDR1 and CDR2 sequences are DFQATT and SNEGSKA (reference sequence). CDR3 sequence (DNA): TGCAGTGCTAGTGAGGGAGTGGGTGAAAAACTGTTTTTT. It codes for CSASEGVGEKLFF.

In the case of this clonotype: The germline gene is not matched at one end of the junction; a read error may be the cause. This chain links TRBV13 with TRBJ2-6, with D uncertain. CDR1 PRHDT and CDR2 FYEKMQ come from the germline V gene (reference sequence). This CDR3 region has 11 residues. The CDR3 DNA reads TGTGCCAGCAGCTTAGGGCGTATCCTGATTTTC. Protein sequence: CASSLGRILIF. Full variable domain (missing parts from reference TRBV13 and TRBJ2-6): AAGVIQSPRHLIKEKRETATLKCYPIPRHDTVYWYQQGPGQDPQFLISFYEKMQSDKGSIPDRFSAQQFSDYHSELNMSSLELGDSALYFCASSLGRILIFGAGSRLTVL.

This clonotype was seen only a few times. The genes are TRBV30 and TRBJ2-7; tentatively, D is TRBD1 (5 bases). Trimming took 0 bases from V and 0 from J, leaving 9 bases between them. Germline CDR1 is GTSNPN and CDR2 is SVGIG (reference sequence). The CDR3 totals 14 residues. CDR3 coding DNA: TGTGCCTGGAGTGTATTTGACAGCTCCTACGAGCAGTACTTC. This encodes CAWSVFDSSYEQYF.

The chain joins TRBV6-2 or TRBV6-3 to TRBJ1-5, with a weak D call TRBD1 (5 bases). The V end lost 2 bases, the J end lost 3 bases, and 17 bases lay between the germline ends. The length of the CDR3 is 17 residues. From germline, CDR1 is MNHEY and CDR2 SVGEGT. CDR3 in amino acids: CASSYDPRGADNQPQHF. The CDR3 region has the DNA TGTGCCAGCAGTTACGATCCGAGAGGGGCGGACAATCAGCCCCAGCATTTT.

The CDR3 bases are TGTGCCAGCAGTCAAGGGACTAGATGGAATGAGCAGTTCTTC. Translated, it gives CASSQGTRWNEQFF. The chain has TRBV6-5 and TRBJ2-1; 8 positions agree with TRBD2. The germline V gene has CDR1 MNHEY and CDR2 SVGAGI. Losses at the gene ends were 5 bases for V and 7 bases for J; bases not matched to a gene: 7. The length of the CDR3 is 14 residues.

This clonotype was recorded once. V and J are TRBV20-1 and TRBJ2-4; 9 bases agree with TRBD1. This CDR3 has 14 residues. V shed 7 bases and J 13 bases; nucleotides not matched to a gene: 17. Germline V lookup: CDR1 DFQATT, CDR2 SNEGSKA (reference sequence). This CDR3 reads CSGGRGTGFNEQYF. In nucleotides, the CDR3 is TGCAGTGGTGGGCGCGGGACAGGGTTCAATGAGCAGTACTTC.

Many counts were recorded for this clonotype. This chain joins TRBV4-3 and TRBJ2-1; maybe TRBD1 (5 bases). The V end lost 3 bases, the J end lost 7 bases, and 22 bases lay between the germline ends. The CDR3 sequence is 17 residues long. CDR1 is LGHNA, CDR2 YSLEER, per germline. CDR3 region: CASSHLMDAGHRNEQFF. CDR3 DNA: TGCGCCAGCAGCCACCTTATGGATGCAGGACACCGGAATGAGCAGTTCTTC.

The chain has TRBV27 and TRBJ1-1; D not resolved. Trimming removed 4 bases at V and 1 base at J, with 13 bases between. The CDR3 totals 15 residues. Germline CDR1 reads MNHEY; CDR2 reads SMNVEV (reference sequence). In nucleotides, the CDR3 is TGTGCCAGCAGTTCGGGAGTAACCCCGAACACTGAAGCTTTCTTT. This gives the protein CASSSGVTPNTEAFF.

CDR3 coding DNA: TGTGCCAGCACCAACCAGCTAGCGGGGCCTAATGAGCAGTTCTTC. This gives the protein CASTNQLAGPNEQFF. J is TRBJ2-1 and V is TRBV7-2, with 9 bases matching TRBD2. This CDR3 has 15 residues. V lost 7 bases, J lost 7 bases, and 11 bases stayed unmatched. Germline CDR1 reads SGHTA; CDR2 reads FQGNSA.